This TCR beta chain originates from a study of regulatory T cells in long-lasting Graves disease. Broader study findings: Persistent disease preferred TRBV28, TRBJ1-2 and TRBJ2-5; new disease, TRBV20-1 and TRBJ2-1. Analyses excluded thyroid tissue, covering peripheral blood alone.

The time point here: persistent/refractory GD, antithyroid drugs over 5 years with positive TRAb. RNA from PBMCs was the source of the TCR library. Each patient gave 7.5 to 9 milliliters of EDTA-anticoagulated peripheral blood. Germline-derived CDR1 and CDR2 are LGHDT and YNNKEL (reference sequence). The CDR3 loop spans 14 amino acids. Trimming took off 10 bases at V and 6 bases at J, with 22 bases between the two ends. Assembly of TCR beta libraries relied on iRepertoire HTBI primers together with Arm-PCR of CDR3 regions. One entry per CDR3 protein, called by TCRdb with MiXCR from the multiplex PCR reads. The table lists 450,000 or so distinct CDR3 sequences, 20% to 25% of them singletons. The sample holds many counts of this clonotype. Antigen unknown.

This material consisted of peripheral blood mononuclear cells (PBMCs), taken when the disease was refractory, from a patient treated with antithyroid drugs. This chain links TRBV3-1 with TRBJ2-7; either TRBD1 or TRBD2 may fit D (5 bases each). The source of this sequence is a female donor with Graves disease. CDR3 sequence reads: CATRRGVGAGEQYF. CDR3 in DNA: TGTGCCACCCGAAGAGGGGTGGGAGCAGGCGAGCAGTACTTC.